The 14 T cell receptor beta chains below were found in one sample sequenced in a study of early T cells in non-severe SARS-CoV-2 infection. One entry per CDR3 protein results from TCRdb running MiXCR on the 5' RACE reads. The sample lists some 66,000 distinct CDR3 sequences, approximately 9.1% occurring once. The sample consisted of whole blood. The receptors here all came from an adult who was a healthcare worker with PCR-confirmed SARS-CoV-2 infection or an uninfected control (not recorded which).

The chain uses TRBV6-6 and TRBJ1-1; tentatively, D is TRBD1 (5 bases). Germline CDR1 and CDR2: MNHNY and SVGAGI (reference sequence). The CDR3 consists of 14 residues. The ends were cut back, 0 bases at V and 4 bases at J, with 9 bases in the middle. The CDR3 region has the DNA TGTGCCAGCAGTTACTCGGGGCGGCTCACTGAAGCTTTCTTT. This sequence encodes CASSYSGRLTEAFF.

This clonotype was seen a handful of times. The J gene is TRBJ2-2, the V gene TRBV5-1; D unclear. V lost 3 bases and J lost 0, with 9 bases in between. Per germline, CDR1 SGHRS and CDR2 YFSETQ. The CDR3 contains 15 residues. The CDR3 reads CASSSDGPNTGELFF. DNA of the CDR3: TGCGCCAGCAGCTCGGACGGACCGAACACCGGGGAGCTGTTTTTT.

This clonotype appeared many times. V usage is TRBV7-7 and J usage is TRBJ2-5; D perhaps matches TRBD1 (6 bases). The germline gives CDR1 SSHAT, CDR2 FNYEAQ (reference sequence). The CDR3 length is 13 residues. V was pared by 0 bases and J by 5 bases, with 7 bases between. CDR3 DNA sequence: TGTGCCAGCAGCTTAGCGGGGGCGGAGACCCAGTACTTC. It translates to CASSLAGAETQYF. Full variable domain (rest looked up from reference TRBV7-7 and TRBJ2-5): GAGVSQSPRYKVTKRGQDVTLRCDPISSHATLYWYQQALGQGPEFLTYFNYEAQPDKSGLPSDRFSAERPEGSISTLTIQRTEQRDSAMYRCASSLAGAETQYFGPGTRLLVL.

The chain carries TRBV5-1 and TRBJ1-6, with D perhaps TRBD1 (6 bases). V gave up 2 bases and J gave up 9 bases, with 15 bases separating them. Germline lookup yields CDR1 SGHRS and CDR2 YFSETQ. This CDR3 has 15 amino acids. Written as DNA, the CDR3 is TGCGCCAGCAGCTTACAGGGAAAAGGGATTTCACCCCTCCACTTT. The encoded protein is CASSLQGKGISPLHF.

This clonotype was seen a handful of times. The chain combines TRBV6-1 with TRBJ2-7; D is possibly TRBD1 (6 bases). From germline, CDR1 is MNHNS and CDR2 SASEGT. The CDR3 contains 13 residues. V lost 7 bases to trimming and J lost 3 bases, with 13 bases between them. The CDR3: CASKWTADYEQYF. As DNA, the CDR3 is TGTGCCAGCAAATGGACAGCGGACTACGAGCAGTACTTC.

This chain connects TRBV2 to TRBJ2-5; D is uncertain. This CDR3 spans 15 amino acids. The V and J ends lost 7 bases and 6 bases respectively, with 21 bases between them. CDR1 and CDR2 (germline): SNHLY, FYNNEI. CDR3 in amino acids: CASMGTWVSMKTQYF. The CDR3 coding sequence is TGTGCCAGCATGGGTACCTGGGTGTCGATGAAGACCCAGTACTTC.

The gene calls are TRBV6-6 and TRBJ2-3; a possible D gene is TRBD1 (6 bases). Per germline, CDR1 MNHNY and CDR2 SVGAGI (reference sequence). The CDR3 runs to 17 residues. Trimming removed 2 bases at V and 4 bases at J, with 19 bases between. CDR3 bases: TGTGCCAGCAGTTACCGACAGGCCAACCTAAGAGCAGATACGCAGTATTTT. Residues: CASSYRQANLRADTQYF.

This clonotype was counted a few times. The CDR3 loop is CASSPPAGASGAWRPKNIQYF. CDR3 bases: TGTGCCAGCTCACCACCGGCGGGGGCTAGCGGGGCCTGGCGACCCAAAAACATTCAGTACTTC. The J gene is TRBJ2-4, the V gene TRBV18; 9 bases line up with TRBD2. The CDR3 is 21 residues long. In germline, CDR1 is KGHSH, CDR2 LQKENI. The V and J ends lost 0 bases and 2 bases, in that order; junction bases with no gene match: 17.

This clonotype has just a few counts. J is TRBJ2-3 and V is TRBV6-2 or TRBV6-3; 14 bases are a match to TRBD2. This CDR3 is 17 amino acids long. From germline, CDR1 is MNHEY and CDR2 SVGEGT. Trimming cost V 6 bases and J 5 bases; bases outside gene matches: 10. The CDR3 DNA follows: TGTGCCAGCAGAAACCCGGGACTAGCGGGAGCGGAAGATACGCAGTATTTT. Encoded protein: CASRNPGLAGAEDTQYF.

This clonotype was found many times. V is TRBV4-3 and J is TRBJ2-3; maybe TRBD2 (6 bases). V lost 0 bases, J lost 6 bases, and 13 bases lay in between. From germline, CDR1 is LGHNA and CDR2 YSLEER. This CDR3 has 15 amino acids. The CDR3 spells CASSQEGRDLDTQYF. The DNA for the CDR3 is TGCGCCAGCAGCCAAGAGGGGCGGGACTTGGATACGCAGTATTTT.

This clonotype appeared many times. The V call is TRBV19, the J call TRBJ2-7; either TRBD1 or TRBD2 may supply D (7 bases each). CDR1 is LNHDA and CDR2 is SQIVND in the germline V gene (reference sequence). The CDR3 loop spans 16 amino acids. V was pared by 4 bases and J by 1 base, with 17 bases between. The CDR3 DNA reads as TGTGCCAGTAGTACCCACCACAGGGGAGGGTCCTACGAGCAGTACTTC. As protein: CASSTHHRGGSYEQYF.

This clonotype came up many times. The V gene is TRBV18, the J gene TRBJ2-5, with D possibly TRBD1 on 7 matching bases. V lost 0 bases and J 6 bases, leaving 17 bases between the germline ends. The CDR3 totals 16 residues. Germline CDR1 KGHSH, CDR2 LQKENI. The CDR3, as DNA: TGTGCCAGCTCACCACCCGTCCAGGGGGGCAGGAAGACCCAGTACTTC. The encoded protein is CASSPPVQGGRKTQYF.

The sample holds many counts of this clonotype. The V gene is TRBV7-2, the J gene TRBJ1-4; 8 bases map to TRBD1. V lost 5 bases, J lost 7 bases, and 9 bases stayed unmatched. The CDR3 loop spans 15 amino acids. Per the germline V gene, CDR1 is SGHTA and CDR2 is FQGNSA. Written as DNA, the CDR3 is TGTGCCAGCAGCGTCGACAGGGGTTTCACTGAAAAACTGTTTTTT. Translated, it gives CASSVDRGFTEKLFF.

The chain recombines TRBV28 with TRBJ1-1; 7 bases line up with TRBD1. The CDR3 consists of 12 residues. Germline V gives CDR1 MDHEN, CDR2 SYDVKM. J was trimmed by 5 bases and V by 5 bases; bases with no gene match: 2. CDR3 sequence: CASSATGTEAFF. The CDR3 bases are TGTGCCAGCAGTGCGACAGGGACTGAAGCTTTCTTT.